Detailed here is one T cell receptor (beta chain). What it recognizes is unknown. Researchers ran immunoSEQ v3.0 at survey level. TCRdb's table, derived via immunoSEQ multiplex PCR, lists solely in-frame clones and lacks some. Among 40,000 to 50,000 clones, about 95% were seen once, and the ten largest hold 2% to 2.5%. Germline-derived CDR1 and CDR2 are LNHDA and SQIVND (reference sequence). Trimming left V 5 bases short and J 1 base short, with 8 bases between. The CDR3 runs 13 residues. These data belong to a study of long-term antiretroviral therapy in people with HIV. From each donor, at least one pre-ART PBMC sample and at least two post-ART PBMC samples were obtained. None of the participants with HIV were treated outside the United States. Broader study findings: Whichever time point was examined, clones expanded before ART dominated the repertoire. Diversity measured after ART increased yet remained under transplant donor controls.

The sample in question was unsorted PBMCs, obtained about 9 years after starting antiretroviral therapy. The rearrangement joins TRBV19 to TRBJ1-1; D is uncertain. This receptor was identified in a young man with HIV. CDR3 nucleotide sequence: TGTGCCAGTAGTCATAAGAGGAACACTGAAGCTTTCTTT. Amino acids: CASSHKRNTEAFF.